This is a list of T cell receptor beta chains from one sample in a study of blood T cells in healthy people across ages. TCRdb passed the 5' RACE reads through MiXCR, listing each CDR3 protein once. The sample has about 670,000 distinct CDR3 sequences, over 40% seen once. Sequenced sample: blood. Receptors were obtained from a woman older than 75 in good health. CDR3s include the opening cysteine and the closing phenylalanine or tryptophan. The D gene is left open where the match is weak. Where a row states a size, it is once, few, many or the class of an expanded clone; other rows omit it.

d_call	v_call	clone_size	j_call	cdr3_nt	cdr3_aa
TRBD2	TRBV29-1	.	TRBJ2-1	TGCAGCGTAGAGGGACTAGCGGGGGCACCGAGCTCCTACAATGAGCAGTTCTTC	CSVEGLAGAPSSYNEQFF
.	TRBV5-1	.	TRBJ2-2	TGCGCCAGCAGCTCGGGCCTCACCGGGGAGCTGTTTTTT	CASSSGLTGELFF
.	TRBV29-1	few	TRBJ2-7	TGCAGCGTTGCCCGGGGGTTAAATGAGCAGTACTTC	CSVARGLNEQYF
.	TRBV7-3	few	TRBJ2-7	TGTGCCAGCAGCTTATCCGCCTACCTTTACGAGCAGTACTTC	CASSLSAYLYEQYF
.	TRBV7-3	.	TRBJ2-5	TGTGCCAGCAGCTTACATGACCGGGAGACCCAGTACTTC	CASSLHDRETQYF
.	TRBV10-3	few	TRBJ2-3	TGTGCCATCCGGACCGGACGGGGAACCACAGATACGCAGTATTTT	CAIRTGRGTTDTQYF
.	TRBV7-2	.	TRBJ2-3	TGTGCCAGCAGCTTGGGAAATAGCGGCACAGATACGCAGTATTTT	CASSLGNSGTDTQYF
.	TRBV20-1	few	TRBJ2-4	TGCAGTGCTAGTGCGGAAACCAAAAACATTCAGTACTTC	CSASAETKNIQYF
.	TRBV2	.	TRBJ2-7	TGTGCCAGCTTGGGGAGCTCCTACGAGCAGTACTTC	CASLGSSYEQYF
.	TRBV20-1	.	TRBJ1-5	TGCAGTACCTCAGGGATGCTCAATCAGCCCCAGCATTTT	CSTSGMLNQPQHF
TRBD2	TRBV4-3	.	TRBJ2-3	TGCGCCAGCAGCCAAGGGGCTAGAGGGAGGGGAGATACGCAGTATTTT	CASSQGARGRGDTQYF
.	TRBV10-2	many	TRBJ2-4	TGCGCCAGCAGTGAGCAGAGGAGCTTATCCAAAAACATTCAGTACTTC	CASSEQRSLSKNIQYF